The entry below describes one TCR beta chain. This entry comes from a study of blood T cell repertoires in COVID-19. Looking at the study overall: COVID-19 samples collected from the United States, Italy and Spain covered acute and convalescent phases. Nucleic acid was either cDNA or gDNA, and it came from T cells, B-cell-depleted T cells, or PBMCs.

In the study's own analysis: Quantification of nucleated cells was approximated via reference gene primer amplification. Clones were read by immunoSEQ multiplex PCR, and TCRdb kept only the in-frame ones, dropping some. That table supplies the V and J calls and clone size; D and trimming were determined from the DNA. The data hold 40,000 to 65,000 clones, with 60% to 85% observed a single time. The CDR3 has 16 residues. Sequencing was done on a sample of peripheral blood. This sequence joins TRBV21-1 and TRBJ1-2; TRBD1 was called by the table and not checked on the DNA. TRBV21-1 represents a pseudogene. The receptor's source is a human donor with active or convalescent COVID-19. The donor label of this sample is uncertain. CDR3: CASSKVPRTGPRGYTF. Here the CDR3 DNA reads TGTGCCAGCAGCAAAGTACCCCGCACAGGGCCCCGGGGCTACACCTTC.